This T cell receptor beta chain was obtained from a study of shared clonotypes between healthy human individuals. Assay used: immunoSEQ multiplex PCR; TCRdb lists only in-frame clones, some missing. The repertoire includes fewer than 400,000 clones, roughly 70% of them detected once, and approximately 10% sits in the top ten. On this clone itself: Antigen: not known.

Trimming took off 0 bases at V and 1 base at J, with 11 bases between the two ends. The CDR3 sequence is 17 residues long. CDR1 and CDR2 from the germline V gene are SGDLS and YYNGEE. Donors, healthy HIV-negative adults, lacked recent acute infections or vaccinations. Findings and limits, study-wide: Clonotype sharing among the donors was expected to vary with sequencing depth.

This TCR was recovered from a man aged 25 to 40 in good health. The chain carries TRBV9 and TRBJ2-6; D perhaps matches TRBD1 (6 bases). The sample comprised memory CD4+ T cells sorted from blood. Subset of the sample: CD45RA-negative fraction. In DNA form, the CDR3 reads TGTGCCAGCAGCGTAGTGGATAGGGGGTCTGGGGCCAACGTCCTGACTTTC. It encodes CASSVVDRGSGANVLTF.